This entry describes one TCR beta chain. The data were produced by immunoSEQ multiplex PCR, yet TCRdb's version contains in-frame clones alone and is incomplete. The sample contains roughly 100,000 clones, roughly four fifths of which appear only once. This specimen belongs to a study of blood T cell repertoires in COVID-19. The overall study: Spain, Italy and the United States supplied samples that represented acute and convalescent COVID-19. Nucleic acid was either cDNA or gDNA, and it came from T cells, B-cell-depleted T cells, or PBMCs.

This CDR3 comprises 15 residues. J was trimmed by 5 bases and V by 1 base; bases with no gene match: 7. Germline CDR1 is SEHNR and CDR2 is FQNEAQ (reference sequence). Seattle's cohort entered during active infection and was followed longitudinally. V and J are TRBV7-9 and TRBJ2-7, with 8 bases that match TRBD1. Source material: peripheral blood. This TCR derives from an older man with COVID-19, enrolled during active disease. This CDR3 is CASSLVARGLHEQYF. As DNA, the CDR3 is TGTGCCAGCAGCTTAGTTGCCAGGGGGCTACACGAGCAGTACTTC.